A single sample gave rise to the 16 T cell receptor beta chains below, sequenced in a study of T cells in tuberculosis. The method was immunoSEQ multiplex PCR; TCRdb's version includes in-frame clones alone and lacks a portion of them. The top ten clones hold 9% to 9.5% of a sample with 20,000 to 25,000 clones, around 95% of them seen once. The sample taken for sequencing was PBMCs. All receptors come from a donor aged 10-29 years with latent tuberculosis or without tuberculosis infection.

DNA for the CDR3: TGCGCCAGCAGCTTGAATACGGGGAACACTGAAGCTTTCTTT. Translation: CASSLNTGNTEAFF. The chain is built from TRBV5-1 and TRBJ1-1; D uncertain. Trimming stripped 1 base from V and 1 base from J, with 8 bases between. The CDR3 sequence is 14 residues long. CDR1 SGHRS and CDR2 YFSETQ come from the germline V gene. The whole variable domain, filled in from reference TRBV5-1 and TRBJ1-1, reads KAGVTQTPRYLIKTRGQQVTLSCSPISGHRSVSWYQQTPGQGLQFLFEYFSETQRNKGNFPGRFSGRQFSNSRSEMNVSTLELGDSALYLCASSLNTGNTEAFFGQGTRLTVV.

The rearrangement links TRBV5-1 to TRBJ1-1, with D hard to call. This CDR3 is built from 12 residues. CDR1 and CDR2 from the germline V gene are SGHRS and YFSETQ. V lost 2 bases to trimming and J lost 3 bases, with 5 bases between them. The DNA for the CDR3 is TGCGCCAGCAGCTTTTCTCACACTGAAGCTTTCTTT. The encoded protein is CASSFSHTEAFF.

This chain joins TRBV19 and TRBJ2-1; 11 bases match TRBD2. Losses at the gene ends were 4 bases for V and 6 bases for J; bases not matched to a gene: 11. There are 17 residues in the CDR3. Germline CDR1 LNHDA, CDR2 SQIVND (reference sequence). The CDR3 DNA reads as TGTGCCAGTAGTACCCCTAGCGGGGGGACCCTTGTCAATGAGCAGTTCTTC. Translated: CASSTPSGGTLVNEQFF.

The genes are TRBV27 and TRBJ2-5, with D perhaps TRBD1 (5 bases). Trimming cost V 0 bases and J 6 bases, with 11 bases left between them. The CDR3 has 14 amino acids. Germline assignment: CDR1 MNHEY and CDR2 SMNVEV (reference sequence). The CDR3 DNA is TGTGCCAGCAGTTTATCAGGGGTGAGGAAGACCCAGTACTTC. This encodes CASSLSGVRKTQYF.

This rearrangement joins TRBV27 to TRBJ1-4, with D uncertain. CDR3 length: 15 residues. Per germline, CDR1 MNHEY and CDR2 SMNVEV (reference sequence). V lost 7 bases and J lost 8, with 20 bases in between. The CDR3 bases are TGTGCCAGCACCCCTACGGGAGGAGAAGGCGAAAAACTGTTTTTT. This gives the protein CASTPTGGEGEKLFF.

The chain recombines TRBV14 with TRBJ1-4, with D possibly TRBD1 on 5 matching bases. The V and J ends lost 0 bases and 3 bases respectively, with 8 bases between them. The CDR3 sequence is 15 residues long. Germline CDR1 is SGHDN and CDR2 is FVKESK. The CDR3 reads CASSQDRGPNEKLFF. CDR3 in DNA: TGTGCCAGCAGCCAAGATAGGGGCCCTAATGAAAAACTGTTTTTT.

The rearrangement links TRBV11-2 to TRBJ1-1; possible D gene TRBD1, 5 bases. V was trimmed by 4 bases and J by 0 bases, leaving 12 bases between them. The germline V gene has CDR1 SGHAT and CDR2 FQNNGV. There are 15 residues in the CDR3. The CDR3 sequence: CASSSTTALNTEAFF. Here the CDR3 DNA reads TGTGCCAGCAGCTCCACGACAGCCTTGAACACTGAAGCTTTCTTT.

This clone is termed large. The chain is built from TRBV19 and TRBJ2-3; TRBD2 agrees at 8 bases. The germline gives CDR1 LNHDA, CDR2 SQIVND (reference sequence). The CDR3 is 14 amino acids. J gave up 6 bases and V 3 bases, and 5 bases lay outside the gene matches. The chain's CDR3 is CASSIRGGLDTQYF. CDR3 coding DNA: TGTGCCAGTAGTATTCGGGGGGGTTTGGATACGCAGTATTTT. The full variable domain, in which reference TRBV19 and TRBJ2-3 provide the parts outside the CDR3, is DGGITQSPKYLFRKEGQNVTLSCEQNLNHDAMYWYRQDPGQGLRLIYYSQIVNDFQKGDIAEGYSVSREKKESFPLTVTSAQKNPTAFYLCASSIRGGLDTQYFGPGTRLTVL.

This clone is a singleton in its sample. The chain couples TRBV2 to TRBJ1-6; 11 nucleotides match TRBD1. Per germline, CDR1 SNHLY and CDR2 FYNNEI. The V segment lost 6 bases and the J segment 10 bases; nucleotides outside the gene matches: 5. The CDR3 length is 14 residues. CDR3 coding DNA: TGTGCCAGCAGGGGACAGGGGGTTTTCTCACCCCTCCACTTT. Protein product: CASRGQGVFSPLHF.

This clone has a single count. The chain is built from TRBV4-1 and TRBJ2-1; 12 bases are a match to TRBD2. The J segment lost 2 bases and the V segment lost 2 bases, leaving 1 base of the junction unmatched. The CDR3 covers 16 residues. Germline CDR1 reads MGHRA; CDR2 reads YSYEKL. This chain's CDR3 is CASSQTSGGPYNEQFF. The CDR3 bases are TGCGCCAGCAGCCAAACTAGCGGGGGGCCCTACAATGAGCAGTTCTTC.

The chain carries TRBV5-1 and TRBJ2-4, with TRBD2 as a possible D gene (6 bases). This CDR3 has 17 amino acids. Trimming removed 0 bases at V and 9 bases at J, with 22 bases between. Germline V gene sequence: CDR1 SGHRS, CDR2 YFSETQ. CDR3 DNA: TGCGCCAGCAGCTTGGCCGGGTTAGCGGATTCGAAGGTCATTCAGTACTTC. Its protein product is CASSLAGLADSKVIQYF.

The chain's CDR3 is CASSIYRAGTNYGYTF. CDR3 nucleotide sequence: TGTGCCAGTAGTATATATCGAGCAGGGACTAACTATGGCTACACCTTC. The chain joins TRBV19 to TRBJ1-2, with D possibly TRBD1 on 5 matching bases. Trimming removed 2 bases from V and 0 bases from J, with 13 bases in between. Looked up from germline, CDR1 is LNHDA and CDR2 is SQIVND (reference sequence). The CDR3 runs to 16 residues.

This chain connects TRBV6-1 to TRBJ1-2, with a weak D call TRBD1 (5 bases). Germline V lookup: CDR1 MNHNS, CDR2 SASEGT. This CDR3 is 15 amino acids long. V lost 3 bases to trimming and J lost 5 bases, with 16 bases between them. The DNA for the CDR3 is TGTGCCAGCAGTGAGGGTCCGGGACTAACTTATGGCTACACCTTC. The encoded protein is CASSEGPGLTYGYTF.

The chain has TRBV11-2 and TRBJ1-5; D call uncertain. This CDR3 contains 14 residues. The ends were cut back, 2 bases at V and 6 bases at J, with 11 bases in the middle. Germline V gene sequence: CDR1 SGHAT, CDR2 FQNNGV. CDR3 region: CASSLPGLAQPQHF. Here the CDR3 DNA reads TGTGCCAGCAGCTTACCGGGGTTAGCTCAGCCCCAGCATTTT.

The chain carries TRBV18 and TRBJ2-6; tentative D call: TRBD1 (6 bases). V lost 3 bases, J lost 3 bases, and 9 bases lay in between. CDR3 length equals 15 residues. Per the germline V gene, CDR1 is KGHSH and CDR2 is LQKENI. The CDR3 sequence: CASSPQGFGANVLTF. CDR3 nucleotide sequence: TGTGCCAGCTCACCGCAGGGGTTTGGGGCCAACGTCCTGACTTTC.

CDR3 DNA: TGTGCCAGCAGTGTTTCGAGTAAGAATTCTGGAAACACCATATATTTT. Protein sequence: CASSVSSKNSGNTIYF. The J gene is TRBJ1-3, the V gene TRBV2; D gene uncertain. Per the germline V gene, CDR1 is SNHLY and CDR2 is FYNNEI. CDR3 length equals 16 residues. Trimming cost V 4 bases and J 1 base, with 14 bases left between them.